Shown below are 11 T cell receptor beta chains from a single sample sequenced in a study of cytomegalovirus exposure and HLA in healthy donors. The PCR was carried out with 60 Vbeta primers and 13 Jbeta primers. TCRdb's copy holds only in-frame clones and misses some; the assay was immunoSEQ multiplex PCR. The sample contains about 180,000 clones, around 80% of which appear only once. Sequencing was done on a sample of PBMCs. The receptor source for this set is a woman between 45 and 65 years old in good health and CMV-seronegative.

J is TRBJ2-5 and V is TRBV5-1, with D possibly TRBD1 on 5 matching bases. With 0 bases removed from V and 2 bases from J, the gap between germline ends came to 5 bases. The CDR3 has 13 residues. Germline V lookup: CDR1 SGHRS, CDR2 YFSETQ. The CDR3 bases are TGCGCCAGCAGCTTGGAGGGGCAAGAGACCCAGTACTTC. It encodes CASSLEGQETQYF.

The chain is built from TRBV7-9 and TRBJ2-1, with D perhaps TRBD2 (6 bases). The CDR3 contains 15 residues. V lost 1 base and J lost 7, with 14 bases in between. The germline gives CDR1 SEHNR, CDR2 FQNEAQ (reference sequence). Here the CDR3 reads CASSLVIGGGNEQFF. The CDR3, as DNA: TGTGCCAGCAGCTTAGTAATCGGGGGTGGGAATGAGCAGTTCTTC.

Here the CDR3 DNA reads TGTGCCAGCAAAATAGCGGGAGTTTCCTACGAGCAGTACTTC. This sequence encodes CASKIAGVSYEQYF. The chain has TRBV6-5 and TRBJ2-7; 9 bases are shared with TRBD2. CDR3 length: 14 residues. V lost 7 bases, J lost 1 base, and 5 bases stayed unmatched. CDR1 is MNHEY, CDR2 SVGAGI, per germline.

This chain links TRBV6-1 with TRBJ1-6; D uncertain. Deletions cut 1 base from V and 14 bases from J, with 18 bases between. Germline V gene sequence: CDR1 MNHNS, CDR2 SASEGT. The CDR3 has 15 residues. CDR3 nucleotide sequence: TGTGCCAGCAGTGAAGGGTCGGTATATATGAGATCCCTCCACTTT. Encoded protein: CASSEGSVYMRSLHF.

On this clone itself: Other DNA sequences in this specimen translate into the identical CDR3. The chain recombines TRBV2 with TRBJ2-1; 11 bases are shared with TRBD2. CDR3 size: 14 residues. V lost 7 bases and J lost 7; bases outside the gene matches: 6. Germline-derived CDR1 and CDR2 are SNHLY and FYNNEI. This CDR3 reads CASTGLAGGNEQFF. As DNA, the CDR3 is TGTGCCAGCACTGGACTAGCGGGCGGGAATGAGCAGTTCTTC.

The chain recombines TRBV28 with TRBJ2-7; the match to TRBD2 covers 11 bases. In germline, CDR1 is MDHEN, CDR2 SYDVKM. CDR3 size: 13 residues. The J segment lost 9 bases and the V segment lost 6 bases, leaving 7 bases of the junction unmatched. Written as DNA, the CDR3 is TGTGCCAGCAGCTCCGGACTAGCGGGTGTGCAGTACTTC. It encodes CASSSGLAGVQYF.

This clone was counted between two and nine times. J is TRBJ2-7 and V is TRBV15; D is ambiguous. Trimming left V 0 bases short and J 12 bases short, with 15 bases between. The CDR3 is 13 residues long. The germline CDR1 and CDR2 sequences are LNHNV and YYDKDF (reference sequence). CDR3 bases: TGTGCCACCAGCAGAGATCTCGGGTTCGTGGTGTACTTC. Translation gives CATSRDLGFVVYF.

This chain connects TRBV28 to TRBJ1-6; tentatively, D is TRBD1 (6 bases). The V end lost 3 bases, the J end lost 0 bases, and 9 bases lay between the germline ends. The CDR3 extends over 16 amino acids. Germline CDR1 is MDHEN and CDR2 is SYDVKM. The CDR3 here is CASSLRGSSYNSPLHF. The CDR3 DNA follows: TGTGCCAGCAGTTTGAGGGGGAGCTCCTATAATTCACCCCTCCACTTT.

This clone was seen a few times. This chain joins TRBV6-5 and TRBJ2-5; D perhaps matches TRBD1 (5 bases). The CDR3 is 16 amino acids. Germline-derived CDR1 and CDR2 are MNHEY and SVGAGI. V lost 0 bases to trimming and J lost 3 bases, with 14 bases between them. CDR3: CASSYSPAFREETQYF. CDR3 coding DNA: TGTGCCAGCAGTTACTCACCGGCGTTCAGGGAAGAGACCCAGTACTTC.

The CDR3 is CSGQRGTETQYF. The CDR3, as DNA: TGCAGCGGCCAAAGGGGGACGGAGACCCAGTACTTC. J is TRBJ2-5 and V is TRBV29-1, with D maybe TRBD1 (6 bases). V gave up 7 bases and J gave up 5 bases, with 14 bases separating them. Germline CDR1 is SQVTM and CDR2 is ANQGSEA. This CDR3 has 12 residues.

The rearrangement uses TRBV5-1 and TRBJ1-2; 8 positions match TRBD1. This CDR3 spans 15 amino acids. J was trimmed by 6 bases and V by 3 bases; bases with no gene match: 10. Germline CDR1 reads SGHRS; CDR2 reads YFSETQ. CDR3 region: CASSSLDRVGDGYTF. The CDR3 DNA reads as TGCGCCAGCAGCTCCCTGGACAGGGTCGGGGATGGCTACACCTTC.